The clone carrying this T cell receptor beta chain has a single count. Its antigen is unidentified. Produced via immunoSEQ multiplex PCR; TCRdb's table is partial and in-frame only. The sample contains tens of thousands of clones, roughly four fifths of which appear only once. This sample stems from a study of radiation and T cells in renal cell carcinoma. Overall study findings and caveats: Without pretreatment biopsies, baseline tumor clonotype presence was undetermined. Top tumor clonotypes rose in blood 2 weeks post-radiation, then contracted.

Time point given: blood 4 weeks post-SBRT, at nephrectomy. Described treatment: 15 Gy SBRT to primary tumor, nephrectomy 4 weeks later. Nephrectomy followed 15 Gy stereotactic body radiation by 4 weeks. Radiation-treated patients gave blood at baseline, week 2 and week 4. Germline CDR1 LNHDA, CDR2 SQIVND (reference sequence). The CDR3 extends over 19 amino acids. V trimming: 3 bases; J trimming: 6 bases; junction bases outside the gene matches: 14. This chain connects TRBV19 to TRBJ2-3, with 14 bases fitting TRBD2. The receptor was isolated from a woman between 70 and 85 years old with renal cell carcinoma. The sequenced sample was blood, obtained from a patient whose treatment included radiotherapy and nephrectomy. The CDR3 DNA is TGTGCCAGTAGTATCAACTCCCACCGACTAGCGGGAGGGCGTGATACGCAGTATTTT. It codes for CASSINSHRLAGGRDTQYF.